This entry is about one T cell receptor (beta chain). The antigen is not known. Semi-nested PCR with Nested Universal Primer A followed constant-region reverse priming of full-length variable regions. MiXCR, applied by TCRdb to the 5' RACE reads, yields one record per CDR3 protein. The table records 55,000 to 75,000 distinct CDR3 sequences, roughly 30% of them present only once. J was trimmed by 3 bases and V by 2 bases; bases with no gene match: 7. In germline, CDR1 is SGHTA, CDR2 FQGNSA. The CDR3 totals 15 residues. Findings and caveats of the study: Greatest tumor Treg TCR overlap was with tumor naive CD4+ cells. Tumor memory CD4+ T cell TCR gene usage was found to cluster with blood and lymph node memory CD4+ cells and with lymph node naive CD4+ cells.

V and J are TRBV7-2 and TRBJ2-7; TRBD1 matches at 7 bases. The sequence was collected from a female donor with breast cancer. The sample taken for sequencing was tumor-infiltrating naive CD4+ T cells sorted from the breast tumor. Subset noted: naive CD4+ T cells, CD4+CD45RA+CD25-. The DNA of the CDR3 is TGTGCCAGCAGCTTAACCAGGGGGAGTCACTACGAGCAGTACTTC. Its protein is CASSLTRGSHYEQYF.